One and the same sample provided the 28 T cell receptor beta chains below, sequenced in a study of blood T cell repertoires in COVID-19 (dated by TCRdb to 2018 to 2021). The receptor library was made with the immunoSEQ multiplex PCR assay. The table comes from immuneACCESS by way of TCRdb, which keeps in-frame sequences with V and J called. Part of the clones is missing from these tables; in studies checked, under half for an unresolved V gene and the rest for unknown reasons. This sample is represented by 7,000 to 9,500 clones; 84% of them were singletons. Of the sample, about 9.4% is held by the ten largest clones. The specimen sequenced was peripheral blood. The origin of the receptors is a human donor in a cohort sampled during active COVID-19.

The chain joins TRBV7-9 to TRBJ2-7; 11 nucleotides match TRBD2. J gave up 0 bases and V 5 bases, and 15 bases lay outside the gene matches. CDR1 and CDR2 (germline): SEHNR, FQNEAQ (reference sequence). The length of the CDR3 is 19 residues. The CDR3 sequence: CASSPWGLAGGLSSYEQYF. The CDR3 DNA is TGTGCCAGCAGCCCCTGGGGTCTAGCGGGGGGCTTAAGCTCCTACGAGCAGTACTTC.

The rearrangement links TRBV6-5 to TRBJ2-1; 13 bases are a match to TRBD2. This CDR3 is 13 amino acids long. CDR1 and CDR2 (germline): MNHEY, SVGAGI. The CDR3 region is CAVLAGGSNEQFF. DNA for the CDR3: TGTGCGGTACTAGCGGGGGGGTCTAATGAGCAGTTCTTC.

This chain joins TRBV7-9 and TRBJ2-5; 9 bases agree with TRBD2. Germline CDR1 is SEHNR and CDR2 is FQNEAQ (reference sequence). With 2 bases clipped from V and 5 bases from J, the junction kept 6 bases outside the gene matches. This CDR3 is built from 15 residues. CDR3 bases: TGTGCCAGCAGCTTACTAGCGGGGAGAGTGGAGACCCAGTACTTC. It encodes CASSLLAGRVETQYF.

This clone is large (0.1 to 1%) within its sample. The J gene is TRBJ2-7, the V gene TRBV5-4; 8 bases line up with TRBD1. V lost 3 bases, J lost 3 bases, and 11 bases stayed unmatched. This CDR3 region has 16 residues. Germline V gene sequence: CDR1 SGHNT, CDR2 YYREEE (reference sequence). CDR3 sequence (DNA): TGTGCCAGCAGCTCATCGGTCGGACAGGGCGTCTACGAGCAGTACTTC. Its protein product is CASSSSVGQGVYEQYF. Using reference TRBV5-4 and TRBJ2-7 for the parts outside the CDR3, the full variable domain is ETGVTQSPTHLIKTRGQQVTLRCSSQSGHNTVSWYQQALGQGPQFIFQYYREEENGRGNFPPRFSGLQFPNYSSELNVNALELDDSALYLCASSSSVGQGVYEQYFGPGTRLTVT.

J is TRBJ2-5 and V is TRBV7-2; 11 nucleotides align to TRBD2. Germline V gene sequence: CDR1 SGHTA, CDR2 FQGNSA. V gave up 1 base and J gave up 5 bases; unmatched junction bases: 6. The CDR3 runs to 16 residues. The CDR3 sequence is CASSLVAGGPGETQYF. The CDR3 region has the DNA TGTGCCAGCAGCTTAGTAGCGGGGGGGCCGGGTGAGACCCAGTACTTC.

About this clone itself: The junction departs from the called germline gene at one end, perhaps through a read error. The chain recombines TRBV7-7 with TRBJ2-7; 9 nucleotides match TRBD1. Per the germline V gene, CDR1 is SSHAT and CDR2 is FNYEAQ (reference sequence). This CDR3 is 14 amino acids long. The CDR3 region has the DNA TGTGCTAGCAGCCCGACAGGGGGCTCCTACGAGCAGTACTTC. It is translated as CASSPTGGSYEQYF.

In its sample, this clone is large. J is TRBJ2-7 and V is TRBV5-6, with 8 bases that match TRBD1. Unmatched junction bases numbered 5, after V lost 4 bases and J lost 2 bases. The CDR3 runs 14 residues. Germline V gene data show CDR1 as SGHDT and CDR2 as YYEEEE. The CDR3 region has the DNA TGTGCCAGCAGCCAGACAGGGGCTCCCTACGAGCAGTACTTC. As protein: CASSQTGAPYEQYF.

V gene TRBV4-1 combines with J gene TRBJ2-7; 7 nucleotides agree with TRBD1. This CDR3 has 14 amino acids. J was trimmed by 5 bases and V by 4 bases; bases with no gene match: 8. Looked up from germline, CDR1 is MGHRA and CDR2 is YSYEKL. The CDR3 spells CASSPAYQGDEQYF. CDR3 coding DNA: TGCGCCAGCAGCCCCGCGTACCAGGGGGACGAGCAGTACTTC.

The chain carries TRBV9 and TRBJ2-7; 11 bases align to TRBD2. J gave up 2 bases and V 3 bases, and 4 bases lay outside the gene matches. This CDR3 contains 15 residues. From germline, CDR1 is SGDLS and CDR2 YYNGEE. CDR3 protein: CASSGGTSGAYEQYF. DNA of the CDR3: TGTGCCAGCAGCGGGGGGACTAGCGGTGCCTACGAGCAGTACTTC.

The rearrangement uses TRBV15 and TRBJ2-2; maybe TRBD2 (7 bases). Germline CDR1 reads LNHNV; CDR2 reads YYDKDF (reference sequence). Deletions cut 7 bases from V and 6 bases from J, with 12 bases between. This CDR3 has 13 amino acids. DNA for the CDR3: TGTGCCACCAACGTGGGGGGGCCCGGGGAGCTGTTTTTT. This codes for CATNVGGPGELFF.

The rearrangement joins TRBV30 to TRBJ1-4; no firm D call. Trimming took off 1 base at V and 0 bases at J, with 6 bases between the two ends. Germline V lookup: CDR1 GTSNPN, CDR2 SVGIG (reference sequence). This CDR3 is built from 14 residues. CDR3 sequence: CAWSAEATNEKLFF. CDR3 bases: TGTGCCTGGAGTGCAGAGGCAACTAATGAAAAACTGTTTTTT.

The V call is TRBV6-2 or TRBV6-3, the J call TRBJ1-1; 7 nucleotides line up with TRBD1. Germline V gene lookup returns CDR1 MNHEY and CDR2 SVGEGT. The length of the CDR3 is 16 residues. The junction had 14 bases not matched to a gene; V was cut back by 6 bases and J by 4 bases. CDR3 sequence: CASSEEKNRGSTEAFF. The CDR3 DNA reads as TGTGCCAGCAGCGAAGAGAAGAACAGGGGTAGCACTGAAGCTTTCTTT.

In DNA, the CDR3 is TGTGCCAGCAGTGAAGAACTAGCGGGGCCCAATGAGCAGTTCTTC. It yields the protein CASSEELAGPNEQFF. The chain carries TRBV2 and TRBJ2-1; 10 nucleotides align to TRBD2. The CDR3 extends over 15 amino acids. Losses at the gene ends were 1 base for V and 6 bases for J; bases not matched to a gene: 3. Germline V gene lookup returns CDR1 SNHLY and CDR2 FYNNEI. Looking up the rest from reference TRBV2 and TRBJ2-1 gives the full variable domain: EPEVTQTPSHQVTQMGQEVILRCVPISNHLYFYWYRQILGQKVEFLVSFYNNEISEKSEIFDDQFSVERPDGSNFTLKIRSTKLEDSAMYFCASSEELAGPNEQFFGPGTRLTVL.

CDR3 DNA: TGCGCCAGCAGCCAGAGAAGTAATGAAAAACTGTTTTTT. Its protein product is CASSQRSNEKLFF. The chain employs TRBV4-1 and TRBJ1-4; D gene ambiguous. V was trimmed by 3 bases and J by 4 bases, leaving 6 bases between them. The CDR3 has 13 residues. From germline, CDR1 is MGHRA and CDR2 YSYEKL.

This clone was recorded only once. J is TRBJ2-5 and V is TRBV10-3, with 7 bases lining up with TRBD2. Looked up from germline, CDR1 is ENHRY and CDR2 is SYGVKD. V was pared by 10 bases and J by 5 bases, with 7 bases of the junction left unmatched. The CDR3 contains 12 residues. CDR3 loop: CATAGERETQYF. The CDR3 DNA sequence: TGTGCCACCGCGGGGGAGAGGGAGACCCAGTACTTC.

This clone was detected a few times. The genes are TRBV2 and TRBJ2-7, with D perhaps TRBD2 (6 bases). This CDR3 is 14 amino acids long. Deletions cut 6 bases from V and 4 bases from J, with 16 bases between. Germline CDR1 SNHLY, CDR2 FYNNEI. CDR3 amino acids: CASRLTGSLYEQYF. In DNA form, the CDR3 reads TGTGCCAGCAGGCTTACCGGGAGCTTGTACGAGCAGTACTTC.

V gene TRBV10-3 combines with J gene TRBJ1-5, with 7 bases aligning to TRBD1. V gave up 6 bases and J gave up 3 bases; unmatched junction bases: 5. CDR3 length: 14 amino acids. The germline V gene has CDR1 ENHRY and CDR2 SYGVKD. In nucleotides, the CDR3 is TGTGCCATCAGGCCGGACAGGAACAATCAGCCCCAGCATTTT. It codes for CAIRPDRNNQPQHF.

J is TRBJ1-2 and V is TRBV6-6; TRBD1 might be the D (6 bases). The CDR3 is made up of 14 amino acids. Germline lookup yields CDR1 MNHNY and CDR2 SVGAGI (reference sequence). Trimming cost V 2 bases and J 8 bases, with 15 bases left between them. The CDR3 coding sequence is TGTGCCAGCAGTTACCTACAGGGAGTAGAGGGCTACACCTTC. It translates to CASSYLQGVEGYTF.

The rearrangement uses TRBV28 and TRBJ1-5, with D possibly being TRBD1 (5 bases). Trimming cost V 6 bases and J 5 bases, with 17 bases left between them. The CDR3 consists of 15 residues. Germline V gives CDR1 MDHEN, CDR2 SYDVKM. The CDR3 coding sequence is TGTGCCAGCAGCGACCGACGGACAAGGGATCAGCCCCAGCATTTT. Protein product: CASSDRRTRDQPQHF. The variable domain in full, with the rest retrieved from reference TRBV28 and TRBJ1-5, is DVKVTQSSRYLVKRTGEKVFLECVQDMDHENMFWYRQDPGLGLRLIYFSYDVKMKEKGDIPEGYSVSREKKERFSLILESASTNQTSMYLCASSDRRTRDQPQHFGDGTRLSIL.

The chain carries TRBV5-6 and TRBJ2-7; D call uncertain. Germline V lookup: CDR1 SGHDT, CDR2 YYEEEE. The CDR3 runs to 13 residues. The V gene lost 3 bases and the J gene lost 1 base, with 8 bases spanning the gap. As DNA, the CDR3 is TGTGCCAGCAGCTCTATCGGGTCCTACGAGCAGTACTTC. It codes for CASSSIGSYEQYF.

V gene TRBV12-3 or TRBV12-4 combines with J gene TRBJ2-7, with D tentatively TRBD1 (7 bases). V was cut by 5 bases and J by 7 bases, with 12 bases left in between. There are 12 residues in the CDR3. The CDR3 nucleotides are TGTGCCAGCAGTCGGCCAGGGGGGGAGCAGTACTTC. Amino acid sequence: CASSRPGGEQYF.

The chain employs TRBV3-1 (or the pseudogene TRBV3-2) and TRBJ1-2; 7 bases line up with TRBD1. Germline V gives CDR1 LGHDT, CDR2 YNNKEL (reference sequence). V shed 3 bases and J 1 base; nucleotides not matched to a gene: 5. This CDR3 contains 15 residues. Here the CDR3 reads CASSQLDRSNYGYTF. CDR3 DNA: TGTGCCAGCAGCCAGCTGGACAGGAGTAACTATGGCTACACCTTC.

The chain is built from TRBV7-9 and TRBJ2-7; D remains ambiguous. CDR1 is SEHNR, CDR2 FQNEAQ, per germline (reference sequence). Trimming took 0 bases from V and 5 from J, leaving 8 bases between them. This CDR3 is 13 amino acids long. The CDR3 DNA follows: TGTGCCAGCAGCTTAGCGCTAGGTAACGAGCAGTACTTC. It yields the protein CASSLALGNEQYF.

This clone turned up a few times. The chain uses TRBV10-3 and TRBJ1-1; 11 bases match TRBD1. V was pared by 8 bases and J by 2 bases, with 7 bases of the junction left unmatched. This CDR3 has 15 amino acids. CDR1 is ENHRY and CDR2 is SYGVKD in the germline V gene. CDR3 sequence reads: CAIGFGQGANTEAFF. In DNA, the CDR3 is TGTGCCATCGGCTTCGGACAGGGGGCCAACACTGAAGCTTTCTTT.

This clone was counted a few times. J is TRBJ2-7 and V is TRBV6-1; 11 nucleotides agree with TRBD1. Germline assignment: CDR1 MNHNS and CDR2 SASEGT. With 3 bases clipped from V and 5 bases from J, the junction kept 3 bases outside the gene matches. This CDR3 has 14 residues. This CDR3 is CASSERTGGDEQYF. In DNA form, the CDR3 reads TGTGCCAGCAGTGAGAGGACAGGGGGCGACGAGCAGTACTTC.

V and J are TRBV5-8 and TRBJ2-2, with 10 positions matching TRBD1. Per germline, CDR1 SGHTS and CDR2 YDEGEE. This CDR3 comprises 16 residues. Trimming took 3 bases from V and 7 from J; bases not matched to a gene: 9. CDR3 residues: CASSSPGTGVHGELFF. CDR3 bases: TGTGCCAGCAGCTCCCCCGGGACAGGGGTTCACGGGGAGCTGTTTTTT.

This rearrangement joins TRBV5-1 to TRBJ1-1; 7 bases are a match to TRBD1. Per the germline V gene, CDR1 is SGHRS and CDR2 is YFSETQ. This CDR3 has 15 amino acids. V shed 3 bases and J 3 bases; nucleotides not matched to a gene: 8. The CDR3 nucleotides read TGCGCCAGCAGCTCCCTGGGACAGCCGGACACTGAAGCTTTCTTT. Its protein is CASSSLGQPDTEAFF.

The chain employs TRBV2 and TRBJ2-7; D may be TRBD1 (5 bases). V shed 6 bases and J shed 2 bases, with 14 bases lying between them. From germline, CDR1 is SNHLY and CDR2 FYNNEI. This CDR3 is 14 amino acids long. In DNA, the CDR3 is TGTGCCAGCAGGGTCAGGGCATTCACCTACGAGCAGTACTTC. It encodes CASRVRAFTYEQYF.